The rows below give T cell receptor beta chains drawn from one sample of a study of response to subunit inactivated influenza vaccine. MiXCR, applied by TCRdb to the RT-PCR reads, yields one record per CDR3 protein. The top ten hold 10% to 13% of the sample, which has about 310,000 distinct CDR3 sequences, around 22% seen once. The input for sequencing was PBMCs from blood, taken about 19 months after vaccination. The receptors here all came from a man between 45 and 75 years old who received an inactivated influenza vaccine. Each CDR3 is given with its conserved first and last residue. A D gene is named only where the DNA matches it firmly. Clone size, where shown, is once, few, many, or a class for clones that have expanded.

TRBV20-1	.	few	TRBJ2-3	TGCAGTGCTCACGGGGCTCGAGAACCTGCAGATACGCAGTATTTT	CSAHGAREPADTQYF
TRBV12-3/TRBV12-4	.	.	TRBJ2-5	TGTGCCAGCAGTTTAAGTAGTCCCCCGGGTGACCAGTACTTC	CASSLSSPPGDQYF
TRBV12-3/TRBV12-4	.	few	TRBJ2-7	TGTGCCAGCAGCTGGTCCTACTACGAGCAGTACTTC	CASSWSYYEQYF
TRBV20-1	.	few	TRBJ1-4	TGCAGTGCCCGCATATCTGGGAATGAAAAACTGTTTTTT	CSARISGNEKLFF
TRBV20-1	.	few	TRBJ2-7	TGCAGTGCTAGAAAACAGCCCATCTCCTACGAGCAGTACTTC	CSARKQPISYEQYF
TRBV7-9	.	.	TRBJ2-5	TGTGCCAGCAGCTTAGCGTTGGGGGATCAAGAGACCCAGTACTTC	CASSLALGDQETQYF
TRBV6-2/TRBV6-3	TRBD2	.	TRBJ2-2	TGTGCCAGCAGCCAGTCTAGCGGGATAGGAAACGGGGAGCTGTTTTTT	CASSQSSGIGNGELFF
TRBV5-1	TRBD1	few	TRBJ1-2	TGCGCCAGCAGCCATAGTCAGGGGGCCGAGGATGGCTACACCTTC	CASSHSQGAEDGYTF
TRBV29-1	TRBD1	.	TRBJ2-5	TGCAGCGTTTTTCGACAGGGGAAGTCCCAGTACTTC	CSVFRQGKSQYF
TRBV6-2/TRBV6-3	.	few	TRBJ1-6	TGTGCCAGCAGTTTCTATTCCGGGACCCGAGGGAATTCACCCCTCCACTTT	CASSFYSGTRGNSPLHF
TRBV7-2	.	few	TRBJ2-2	TGTGCCAGCAGCTTACGTCACACGAACACCGGGGAGCTGTTTTTT	CASSLRHTNTGELFF
TRBV24-1	.	.	TRBJ1-2	TGTGCCACCAGTGACGGCCGCCACTATGGCTACACCTTC	CATSDGRHYGYTF
TRBV27	.	once	TRBJ2-7	TGTGCCAGCAGTTTAAAGGGTATCGGCTACGAGCAGTACTTC	CASSLKGIGYEQYF
TRBV7-2	TRBD1	.	TRBJ2-2	TGTGCCAGCAGCTTATTTACAGGGGTGGCCGGGGAGCTGTTTTTT	CASSLFTGVAGELFF
TRBV28	.	many	TRBJ1-1	TGTGCCAGCAGCAGACAGATTAACACTGAAGCTTTCTTT	CASSRQINTEAFF
TRBV20-1	.	.	TRBJ1-2	TGCAGTGCTCTAAGGACAGCCCCGACAGACTATGGCTACACCTTC	CSALRTAPTDYGYTF
TRBV6-2/TRBV6-3	TRBD1	.	TRBJ1-1	TGTGCCAGCAGACCGGGACAGCTAGGGTCGGAAGCTTTCTTT	CASRPGQLGSEAFF
TRBV20-1	TRBD1	many	TRBJ1-5	TGCAGTGCTATCTCCCAGGGGGCATTCCAGCCCCAGCATTTT	CSAISQGAFQPQHF
TRBV12-3/TRBV12-4	.	many	TRBJ1-5	TGTGCCAGCAGTTATAGCAATCAGCCCCAGCATTTT	CASSYSNQPQHF
TRBV7-4	.	many	TRBJ2-2	TGTGCCAGCAGTTCCGGTGGGTTCAGGCCGAACACCGGGGAGCTGTTTTTT	CASSSGGFRPNTGELFF
TRBV10-3	.	many	TRBJ1-6	TGTGCCATCAGCTCCCCACTCTTGGGAGATAATTCACCCCTCCACTTT	CAISSPLLGDNSPLHF
TRBV20-1	.	.	TRBJ1-4	TGCAGTGCTAGAGGGAGCGGCAGGACAGCTGGTGAAAAACTGTTTTTT	CSARGSGRTAGEKLFF
TRBV20-1	.	.	TRBJ2-7	TGCAGTGCCCGCAGGGTCTCCTACGAGCAGTACTTC	CSARRVSYEQYF
TRBV30	.	.	TRBJ1-1	TGTGCCTGGATGCGGGGGCTGACTGAAGCTTTCTTT	CAWMRGLTEAFF
TRBV20-1	TRBD1	few	TRBJ1-4	TGCAGTACAGGGGAGGAAAAACTGTTTTTT	CSTGEEKLFF
TRBV25-1	.	few	TRBJ1-6	TGTGCCAGCACTGGGGGAAATTCACCCCTCCACTTT	CASTGGNSPLHF
TRBV7-9	.	.	TRBJ2-7	TGTGCCAGCAGCTTAGTAGGGGGACCTTACGAGCAGTACTTC	CASSLVGGPYEQYF
TRBV5-1	.	few	TRBJ2-5	TGCGCCAGCAGAAAGGGCGGGAACATCTGGGAGACCCAGTACTTC	CASRKGGNIWETQYF
TRBV5-6	.	few	TRBJ1-1	TGTGCCAGCAGCTTGGCCCGGGGGGGCGAAGCTTTCTTT	CASSLARGGEAFF
TRBV5-1	.	few	TRBJ1-6	TGCGCCAGCAGTTCATTACCAGGGGATAATTCACCCCTCCACTTT	CASSSLPGDNSPLHF
TRBV7-8	.	many	TRBJ1-1	TGTGCCAGCAGCTTACCGGAGGAAAGGGGAGCTTTCTTT	CASSLPEERGAFF
TRBV12-3/TRBV12-4	.	.	TRBJ1-1	TGTGCCAGCAGTTACCTAAGAAGGAACACTGAAGCTTTCTTT	CASSYLRRNTEAFF
TRBV12-3/TRBV12-4	TRBD1	few	TRBJ1-2	TGTGCCAGCAGTTCTCGGACAGGCGCCTATGGCTACACCTTC	CASSSRTGAYGYTF
TRBV12-3/TRBV12-4	.	few	TRBJ1-1	TGTGCCAGCAGGCCAGGGGCGACTGAAGCTTTCTTT	CASRPGATEAFF
TRBV20-1	.	.	TRBJ1-2	TGCAGTGCTAGAAGGGGGTGGGACTATGGCTACACCTTC	CSARRGWDYGYTF
TRBV7-8	.	.	TRBJ2-2	TGTGCCAGCAGCCCGAGAAGTCTACGCGAGGCCGGGGAGCTGTTTTTT	CASSPRSLREAGELFF
TRBV7-8	TRBD2	few	TRBJ2-7	TGTGCCAGCAGCTTACAGGTAGCGGGTCCCTCCTACGAGCAGTACTTC	CASSLQVAGPSYEQYF
TRBV20-1	TRBD1	.	TRBJ2-7	TGCAGTGCTAGCCCCATGGGACAGGGCCACCACGAGCAGTACTTC	CSASPMGQGHHEQYF
TRBV29-1	.	many	TRBJ1-1	TGCAGCGTTGGTCCTGCATTGAACACTGAAGCTTTCTTT	CSVGPALNTEAFF
TRBV7-9	TRBD1	.	TRBJ1-5	TGTGCCAGCAGCTTACCAGGGGGCGGTCAGCCCCAGCATTTT	CASSLPGGGQPQHF
TRBV9	TRBD2	many	TRBJ2-7	TGTGCCAGCAGCGTAGGAGCTAGCGGATCCTACGAGCAGTACTTC	CASSVGASGSYEQYF
TRBV4-3	.	few	TRBJ1-6	TGCGCCAGCAGTCGTCGTGCGGATAATTCACCCCTCCACTTT	CASSRRADNSPLHF
TRBV9	.	.	TRBJ2-2	TGTGCCAGCAGCGTAGGTCCAGCGGGCACCGGGGAGCTGTTTTTT	CASSVGPAGTGELFF
TRBV7-9	.	few	TRBJ2-2	TGTGCCAGCAGCTTATTTGGAGATCCGAACACCGGGGAGCTGTTTTTT	CASSLFGDPNTGELFF
TRBV7-6	TRBD2	few	TRBJ2-3	TGTGCCAGCAGCTACTTTAGCGGGGGGGCCAAGACAGATACGCAGTATTTT	CASSYFSGGAKTDTQYF
TRBV11-2	TRBD2	.	TRBJ2-1	TGTGCCAGCAGCTTAGTAACGACTAGCGGAGTTTACAATGAGCAGTTCTTC	CASSLVTTSGVYNEQFF
TRBV6-1	.	many	TRBJ1-2	TGTGCCAGCAGCTCGGACATTCCTACTCGAGGCTACACCTTC	CASSSDIPTRGYTF
TRBV12-3/TRBV12-4	.	many	TRBJ1-5	TGTGCCAGCAGTTACACGGGAGGCAATCAGCCCCAGCATTTT	CASSYTGGNQPQHF
TRBV6-2/TRBV6-3	.	.	TRBJ2-5	TGTGCCAGCAGTTGGGGGAATAGTGATTGGGAGACCCAGTACTTC	CASSWGNSDWETQYF
TRBV28	TRBD1	.	TRBJ1-5	TGTGCCAGCAGTATGACAGGGTACAATCAGCCCCAGCATTTT	CASSMTGYNQPQHF
TRBV7-9	.	.	TRBJ1-1	TGTGCCAGCAGCTCCTGGACAGAGATGAACACTGAAGCTTTCTTT	CASSSWTEMNTEAFF
TRBV4-3	TRBD2	.	TRBJ2-2	TGCGCCAGCAGCCAAGATTTCCAGCGGGGGGCCGGGGAGCTGTTTTTT	CASSQDFQRGAGELFF
TRBV20-1	TRBD2	.	TRBJ2-2	TGCAGTGCTAGAGCTAGCGGGGGATTCACCGGGGAGCTGTTTTTT	CSARASGGFTGELFF
TRBV24-1	.	.	TRBJ2-3	TGTGCCACCAGTGATCCAAGGTCAGGAAACACAGATACGCAGTATTTT	CATSDPRSGNTDTQYF